This TCR beta chain was recovered during a study of post-analysis software for immune sequencing data. Study information: The patients showed relapsing-remitting, secondary progressive and progressive-relapsing multiple sclerosis courses. Whole-study results and caveats: Strong co-clustering by F measure was seen for same-batch samples. Patients showed TRBV5-6, TRBV5-1 and TRBV20-1 among a handful of TRBV segments more frequent than in controls.

The CDR3 consists of 14 residues. Between the trimmed V and J ends, which lost 0 bases and 3 bases, there was a span of 8 bases. Germline values: CDR1 SGHTA, CDR2 FQGNSA. Points on this clonotype: Its matching antigen is unknown.

The authors incorporated unique molecular identifiers into the TCR beta cDNA libraries. There were roughly 0.95 to 11 million T cells, and around 460,000 cDNA molecules came from them. Using its own MiXCR run on the PCR reads, TCRdb lists one record per CDR3 protein. The repertoire holds fewer than 700,000 distinct CDR3 sequences, with roughly 47% as singletons. The sequenced sample was blood. V usage is TRBV7-2 and J usage is TRBJ1-2; TRBD1 is a possible D gene (5 bases). This TCR came from a girl aged 5-17 years with multiple sclerosis. The CDR3 reads CASSLADIYYGYTF. CDR3 in DNA: TGTGCCAGCAGCTTAGCGGACATCTACTATGGCTACACCTTC.